Each of the 5 T cell receptor beta chains below was sequenced from the same sample in a study of T cells in Graves' hyperthyroidism and ophthalmopathy. It was RNA transcripts that yielded the amplified TCR beta CDR3 regions. HTBI primers drove first-round RT-PCR of the TCR CDR3. TCRdb ran MiXCR on the multiplex PCR reads and lists one entry per CDR3 protein. The table lists roughly 510,000 distinct CDR3 sequences, about 45% of them singletons. Source material: peripheral blood or thyroid tissue (not recorded which). The receptors were sampled from an adult woman with Graves' disease, either hyperthyroidism or ophthalmopathy (not recorded which).

At least ten counts were recorded for this clonotype. The chain joins TRBV7-2 to TRBJ1-3; D perhaps matches TRBD1 (6 bases). Trimming pared 5 bases from V and 1 base from J, leaving 15 bases between. CDR1 and CDR2 from the germline V gene are SGHTA and FQGNSA. This CDR3 comprises 16 residues. The chain's CDR3 is CASSRYQQGSGNTIYF. CDR3 DNA sequence: TGTGCCAGCAGCCGCTACCAACAGGGTTCTGGAAACACCATATATTTT.

This clonotype has just a few counts. The rearrangement links TRBV29-1 to TRBJ1-1; D gene unclear. Per the germline V gene, CDR1 is SQVTM and CDR2 is ANQGSEA. The CDR3 covers 13 residues. Deletions cut 3 bases from V and 0 bases from J, with 8 bases between. CDR3: CSVDLALNTEAFF. The CDR3, as DNA: TGCAGCGTTGATCTTGCGTTGAACACTGAAGCTTTCTTT. The full variable domain, with the rest looked up from reference TRBV29-1 and TRBJ1-1, is SAVISQKPSRDICQRGTSLTIQCQVDSQVTMMFWYRQQPGQSLTLIATANQGSEATYESGFVIDKFPISRPNLTFSTLTVSNMSPEDSSIYLCSVDLALNTEAFFGQGTRLTVV.

This clonotype was seen at least ten times. In DNA, the CDR3 is TGTGCCAGCACTGACAATTCCTACGAGCAGTACTTC. This gives the protein CASTDNSYEQYF. The rearrangement joins TRBV2 to TRBJ2-7; D ambiguous. This CDR3 region has 12 residues. V was trimmed by 7 bases and J by 1 base, leaving 8 bases between them. Germline CDR1 is SNHLY and CDR2 is FYNNEI.

A word on this clonotype: Germline is not matched at one junction end, which may reflect a read error. The chain joins TRBV25-1 to TRBJ2-5; D is ambiguous. Germline values: CDR1 MGHDK, CDR2 SYGVNS. The CDR3 sequence is 15 residues long. The CDR3 sequence: CACSAQALHLETQYF. CDR3 in DNA: TGTGCCTGCAGTGCTCAAGCTCTACACTTGGAGACCCAGTACTTC.

This clonotype was seen at least ten times. This chain links TRBV2 with TRBJ1-6, with 9 bases lining up with TRBD1. CDR3 length: 14 residues. Germline assignment: CDR1 SNHLY and CDR2 FYNNEI. The CDR3 DNA reads TGTGCAGTGAAAATACAGGGGGCCGCCGGAGCCCTCCACTTT. The encoded protein is CAVKIQGAAGALHF.